The source of this T cell receptor (beta chain) is a study of blood T cell repertoires in COVID-19. The overall study: Collection of acute and convalescent COVID-19 samples took place in the United States, Italy and Spain. T cells, B-cell-depleted T cells, or PBMCs provided the cDNA or gDNA that served as material.

In the original processing: The assay estimated nucleated cells by amplifying reference gene primers. Clones were read by immunoSEQ multiplex PCR, and TCRdb kept only the in-frame ones, dropping some. The D gene and trimming were derived from the DNA, and the V and J assignments and clone size from that table. Seen here are 85,000 to 100,000 clones, around nine tenths observed once, and the top ten hold approximately 20%. Germline V gives CDR1 SGHRS, CDR2 YFSETQ. There are 15 residues in the CDR3. After removal of 1 base from V and 2 bases from J, the junction contained 5 bases not matched to a gene. Seattle-derived patients entered the study during active infection and were followed longitudinally.

This chain connects TRBV5-1 to TRBJ2-5; 7 bases are a match to TRBD2. This sequence was found in a woman aged 55-70 years with COVID-19, enrolled during active disease. Sequences were obtained from peripheral blood. The CDR3 nucleotides read TGCGCCAGCAGCTTGTCGCCTAGCGGACAAGAGACCCAGTACTTC. Its translation: CASSLSPSGQETQYF. The variable domain in full, completed from reference TRBV5-1 and TRBJ2-5, reads KAGVTQTPRYLIKTRGQQVTLSCSPISGHRSVSWYQQTPGQGLQFLFEYFSETQRNKGNFPGRFSGRQFSNSRSEMNVSTLELGDSALYLCASSLSPSGQETQYFGPGTRLLVL.